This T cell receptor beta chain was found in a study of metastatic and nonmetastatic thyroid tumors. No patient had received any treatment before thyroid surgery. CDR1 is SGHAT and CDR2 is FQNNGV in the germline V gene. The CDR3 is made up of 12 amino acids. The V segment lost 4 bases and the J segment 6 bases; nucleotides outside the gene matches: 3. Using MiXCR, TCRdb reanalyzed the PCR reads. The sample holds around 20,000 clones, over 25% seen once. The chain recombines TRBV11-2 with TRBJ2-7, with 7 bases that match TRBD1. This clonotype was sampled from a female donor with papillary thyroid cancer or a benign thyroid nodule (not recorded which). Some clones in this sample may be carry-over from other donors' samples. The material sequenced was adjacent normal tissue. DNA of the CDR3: TGTGCCAGCAGCTGGGCAGGGGGCGAGCAGTACTTC. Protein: CASSWAGGEQYF. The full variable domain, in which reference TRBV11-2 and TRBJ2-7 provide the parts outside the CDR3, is EAGVAQSPRYKIIEKRQSVAFWCNPISGHATLYWYQQILGQGPKLLIQFQNNGVVDDSQLPKDRFSAERLKGVDSTLKIQPAKLEDSAVYLCASSWAGGEQYFGPGTRLTVT.